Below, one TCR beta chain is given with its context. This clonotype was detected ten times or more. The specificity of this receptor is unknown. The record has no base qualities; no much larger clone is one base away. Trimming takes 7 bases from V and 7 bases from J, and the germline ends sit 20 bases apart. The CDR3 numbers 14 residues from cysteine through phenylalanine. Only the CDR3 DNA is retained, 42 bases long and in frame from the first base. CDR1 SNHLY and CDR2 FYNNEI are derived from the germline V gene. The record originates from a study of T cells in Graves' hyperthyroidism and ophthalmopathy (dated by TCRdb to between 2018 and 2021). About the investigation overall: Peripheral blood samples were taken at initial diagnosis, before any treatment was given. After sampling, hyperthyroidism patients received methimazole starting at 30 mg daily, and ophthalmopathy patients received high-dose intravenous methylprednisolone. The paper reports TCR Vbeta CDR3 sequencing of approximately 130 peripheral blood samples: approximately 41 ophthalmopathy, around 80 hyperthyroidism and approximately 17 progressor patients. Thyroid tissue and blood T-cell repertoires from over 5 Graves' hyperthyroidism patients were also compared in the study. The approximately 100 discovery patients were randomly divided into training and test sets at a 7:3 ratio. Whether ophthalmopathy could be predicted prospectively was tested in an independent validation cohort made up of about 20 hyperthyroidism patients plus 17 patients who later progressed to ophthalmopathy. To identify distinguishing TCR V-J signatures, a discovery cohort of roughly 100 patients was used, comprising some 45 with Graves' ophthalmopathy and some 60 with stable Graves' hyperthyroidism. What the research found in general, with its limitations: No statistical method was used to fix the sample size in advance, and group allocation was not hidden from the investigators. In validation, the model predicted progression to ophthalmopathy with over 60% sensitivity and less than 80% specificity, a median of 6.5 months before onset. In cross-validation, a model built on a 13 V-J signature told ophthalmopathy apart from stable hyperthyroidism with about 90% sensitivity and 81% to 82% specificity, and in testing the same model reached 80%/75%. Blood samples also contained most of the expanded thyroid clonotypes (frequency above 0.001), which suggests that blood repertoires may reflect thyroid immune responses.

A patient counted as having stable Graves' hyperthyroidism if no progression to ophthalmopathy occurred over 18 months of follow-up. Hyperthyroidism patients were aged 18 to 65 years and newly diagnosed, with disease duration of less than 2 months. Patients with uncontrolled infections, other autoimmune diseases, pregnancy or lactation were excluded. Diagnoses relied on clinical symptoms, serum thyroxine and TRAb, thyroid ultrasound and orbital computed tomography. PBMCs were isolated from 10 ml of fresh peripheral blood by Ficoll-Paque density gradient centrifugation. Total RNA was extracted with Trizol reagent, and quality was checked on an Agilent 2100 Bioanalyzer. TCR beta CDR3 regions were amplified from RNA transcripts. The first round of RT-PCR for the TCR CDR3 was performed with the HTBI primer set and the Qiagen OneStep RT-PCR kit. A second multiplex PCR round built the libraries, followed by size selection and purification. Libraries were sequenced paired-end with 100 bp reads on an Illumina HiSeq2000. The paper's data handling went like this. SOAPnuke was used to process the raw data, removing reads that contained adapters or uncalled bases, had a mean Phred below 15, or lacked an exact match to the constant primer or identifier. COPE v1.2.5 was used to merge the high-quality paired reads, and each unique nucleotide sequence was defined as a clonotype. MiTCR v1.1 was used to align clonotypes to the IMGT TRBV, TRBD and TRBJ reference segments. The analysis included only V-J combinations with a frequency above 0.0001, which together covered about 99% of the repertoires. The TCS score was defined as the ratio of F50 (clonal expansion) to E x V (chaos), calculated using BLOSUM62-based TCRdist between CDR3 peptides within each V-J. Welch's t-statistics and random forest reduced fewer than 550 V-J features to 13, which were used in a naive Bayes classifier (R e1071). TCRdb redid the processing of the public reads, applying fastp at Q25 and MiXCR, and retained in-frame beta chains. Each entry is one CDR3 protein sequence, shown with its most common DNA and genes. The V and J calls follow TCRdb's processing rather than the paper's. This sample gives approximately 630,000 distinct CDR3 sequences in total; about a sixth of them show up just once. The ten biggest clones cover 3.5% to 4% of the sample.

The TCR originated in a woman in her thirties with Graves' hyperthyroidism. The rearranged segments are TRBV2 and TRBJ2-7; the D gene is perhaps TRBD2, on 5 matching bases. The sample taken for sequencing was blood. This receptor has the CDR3 CASNEDLTPLEQYF. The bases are TGTGCCAGCAACGAGGACTTAACCCCTTTGGAGCAGTACTTC.